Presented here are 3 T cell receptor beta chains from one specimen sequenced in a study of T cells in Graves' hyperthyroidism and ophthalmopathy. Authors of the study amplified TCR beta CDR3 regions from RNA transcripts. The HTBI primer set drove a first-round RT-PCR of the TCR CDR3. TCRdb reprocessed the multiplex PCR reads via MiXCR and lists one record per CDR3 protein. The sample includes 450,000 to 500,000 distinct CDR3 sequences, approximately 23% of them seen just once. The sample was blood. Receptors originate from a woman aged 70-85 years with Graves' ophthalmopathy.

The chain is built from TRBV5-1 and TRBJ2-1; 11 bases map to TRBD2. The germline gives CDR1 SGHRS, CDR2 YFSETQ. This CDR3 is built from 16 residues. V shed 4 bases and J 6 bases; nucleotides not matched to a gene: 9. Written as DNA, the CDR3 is TGCGCCAGCAGCAAACTAGCGGGAGCAGAGGGCAATGAGCAGTTCTTC. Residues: CASSKLAGAEGNEQFF.

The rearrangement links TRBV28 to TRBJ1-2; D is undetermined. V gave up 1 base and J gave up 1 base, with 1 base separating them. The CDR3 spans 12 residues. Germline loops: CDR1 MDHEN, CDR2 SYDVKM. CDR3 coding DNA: TGTGCCAGCAGTTTATTTAACTATGGCTACACCTTC. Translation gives CASSLFNYGYTF.

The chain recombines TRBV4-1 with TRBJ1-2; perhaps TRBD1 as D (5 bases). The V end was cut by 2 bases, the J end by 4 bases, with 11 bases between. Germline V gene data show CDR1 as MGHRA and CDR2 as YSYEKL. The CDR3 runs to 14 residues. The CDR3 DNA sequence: TGCGCCAGCAGCCAACCTTACAGGTCCTATGGCTACACCTTC. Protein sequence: CASSQPYRSYGYTF.